Listed below are T cell receptor beta chains from one sample, sequenced in a study of cytomegalovirus exposure and HLA in healthy donors. The repertoire was sequenced with immunoSEQ multiplex PCR; TCRdb's copy has only in-frame clones and lacks some. The sample consists of about 190,000 clones, around 83% of them appearing once. The material sequenced was PBMCs. The source is a man in his forties or fifties in good health and CMV-seronegative. Each CDR3 is given with its conserved first and last residue. The order of the fields is CDR3 length, D gene, J gene, V gene, clone size, CDR3 DNA, CDR3 protein. The D gene is left open where the match is weak. The listing skips clone size in some rows; elsewhere it reads once, few, many or a size class.

14,-,TRBJ2-7,TRBV10-3,-,TGTGCCATCAGTGAGGTGGGCAGGCGTCACGAGCAGTACTTC,CAISEVGRRHEQYF
17,-,TRBJ2-6,TRBV2,-,TGTGCCAGCAGTGATTTCGGAGGGAACTCTGGGGCCAACGTCCTGACTTTC,CASSDFGGNSGANVLTF
17,TRBD1,TRBJ2-3,TRBV28,-,TGTGCCAGCAGTGGATCCGGGACAGGCGACTTCACAGATACGCAGTATTTT,CASSGSGTGDFTDTQYF
15,TRBD1,TRBJ1-1,TRBV19,-,TGTGCCAGTAGTCCCCGGACAGGGGGCATTTCTGAAGCTTTCTTT,CASSPRTGGISEAFF
15,TRBD2,TRBJ2-5,TRBV30,-,TGTGCCTGGAGTTCGGTAGCGGGGAACCAAGAGACCCAGTACTTC,CAWSSVAGNQETQYF
13,TRBD2,TRBJ2-7,TRBV2,-,TGTGCCAGCAGGGGGACTACCAGCTACGAGCAGTACTTC,CASRGTTSYEQYF
16,TRBD2,TRBJ2-1,TRBV5-4,-,TGTGCCAGCAGCTTGGTTTTCGAGCGGGAGGGTGGGGAGCAGTTCTTC,CASSLVFEREGGEQFF
14,TRBD2,TRBJ2-4,TRBV19,-,TGTGCCAGTACACCGACTAGCCCCCCAAACATTCAGTACTTC,CASTPTSPPNIQYF
17,TRBD1,TRBJ1-4,TRBV7-2,-,TGTGCCAGCAGCTTATCAGGGGGCCACACAACTAATGAAAAACTGTTTTTT,CASSLSGGHTTNEKLFF
11,-,TRBJ2-3,TRBV6-6,few,TGTGCCAGCAGCGCGTCCCCGACGCAGTATTTT,CASSASPTQYF
16,TRBD1,TRBJ2-1,TRBV13,once,TGTGCCAGCAGCCCCAGGACAGGGGTATCCTACAATGAGCAGTTCTTC,CASSPRTGVSYNEQFF
19,TRBD1,TRBJ1-1,TRBV27,-,TGTGCCAGCCGGAAAAGATCCGGGACAGGGGGAAGTCGGAACACTGAAGCTTTCTTT,CASRKRSGTGGSRNTEAFF
14,-,TRBJ1-2,TRBV6-5,-,TGTGCCAGCAGTTCCCGCAGGCCCATTTATGGCTACACCTTC,CASSSRRPIYGYTF
14,-,TRBJ2-5,TRBV7-8,-,TGTGCCAGCAGCCCGTTAACAGGGCATTGGGAGCAGTACTTC,CASSPLTGHWEQYF
14,-,TRBJ1-6,TRBV5-1,-,TGCGCCAGCAGCTTGGTACAGCTGGAATCACCCCTCCACTTT,CASSLVQLESPLHF
11,-,TRBJ2-7,TRBV4-2,-,TGTGCCAGCAGCCAAGAGAACGAGCAGTACTTC,CASSQENEQYF
13,-,TRBJ1-4,TRBV14,few,TGTGCCAGCAGCCCCGGGAGGATTGGGAAACTGTTTTTT,CASSPGRIGKLFF
15,-,TRBJ1-1,TRBV5-1,-,TGCGCCAGCAGCTTGACCGGGTCCTCGGGCACTGAAGCTTTCTTT,CASSLTGSSGTEAFF
15,-,TRBJ2-2,TRBV7-9,-,TGTGCCAGCACCCAAGAGGCCGGTCCTTCCGGGGAGCTGTTTTTT,CASTQEAGPSGELFF
15,TRBD1,TRBJ1-4,TRBV6-5,-,TGTGCCAGCAGTTCCGGACAGGCCTTAAATGAAAAACTGTTTTTT,CASSSGQALNEKLFF
15,-,TRBJ1-1,TRBV10-3,-,TGTGCCATCAGTGAGAGGCTTGTGGGGGGGACTGAAGCTTTCTTT,CAISERLVGGTEAFF
15,-,TRBJ1-4,TRBV7-2,-,TGTGCCAGCAGCCTAGACGGGATCCCTAATGAAAAACTGTTTTTT,CASSLDGIPNEKLFF
15,-,TRBJ2-7,TRBV19,-,TGTGCCAGTAGTATTGGTGGCAGTCTCTCCTACGAGCAGTACTTC,CASSIGGSLSYEQYF
10,-,TRBJ1-1,TRBV6-1,-,TGTGCCAGCACCCGGGCTGAAGCTTTCTTT,CASTRAEAFF